This T cell receptor beta chain comes out of a study of T cell responses to AZD1222 COVID-19 vaccine. Produced via immunoSEQ multiplex PCR; TCRdb's table is partial and in-frame only. The sample shows around 84,000 clones, roughly nine tenths of them seen only once. The ends lost 2 bases at V and 5 bases at J; junction bases unmatched: 6. CDR1 and CDR2 (germline): SGHAT, FQNNGV. This CDR3 has 15 residues. The chain couples TRBV11-2 to TRBJ2-1, with TRBD1 identical over 7 bases. The sequencing used peripheral blood, collected on day 0 of MenACWY control vaccination. This clonotype originated in an adult in good health. Here the CDR3 reads CASSLPQGVDNEQFF. In DNA, the CDR3 is TGTGCCAGCAGCTTACCCCAGGGGGTAGACAATGAGCAGTTCTTC.